Below are 19 T cell receptor beta chains sequenced from a single sample in a study of cytomegalovirus exposure and HLA in healthy donors. TCRdb keeps only in-frame clones here, not all; method: immunoSEQ multiplex PCR. The top ten clones hold 20% to 25% of a sample with some 140,000 clones, 80% to 90% of them seen once. The source material was PBMCs. The receptors derive from a man between 18 and 35 years old in good health and CMV-seropositive.

V usage is TRBV19 and J usage is TRBJ1-1; D is unresolved. V lost 4 bases, J lost 0 bases, and 12 bases lay in between. CDR3 length: 15 amino acids. The V gene's germline CDR1 is LNHDA and CDR2 SQIVND (reference sequence). The CDR3 nucleotides read TGTGCCAGTAGTACCTCAGGAGGCTTGAACACTGAAGCTTTCTTT. Translating gives CASSTSGGLNTEAFF.

The V gene is TRBV12-5, the J gene TRBJ1-1; perhaps TRBD1 as D (6 bases). Trimming pared 6 bases from V and 8 bases from J, leaving 16 bases between. This CDR3 is built from 13 residues. Germline CDR1 and CDR2: LGHNT and FRNRAP. CDR3 nucleotides: TGTGCTAGTGGCACGGACAGCCCAAGAGAAGCTTTCTTT. Protein: CASGTDSPREAFF.

V and J are TRBV12-5 and TRBJ2-6; possibly TRBD1 for D (5 bases). This CDR3 is built from 17 residues. Per germline, CDR1 LGHNT and CDR2 FRNRAP. V gave up 0 bases and J gave up 4 bases, with 13 bases separating them. CDR3 sequence: CASGLVLQGSGANVLTF. In nucleotides, the CDR3 is TGTGCTAGTGGTTTGGTACTCCAGGGCTCCGGGGCCAACGTCCTGACTTTC.

This chain links TRBV6-1 with TRBJ1-1; D is uncertain. CDR3 length: 11 amino acids. The germline gives CDR1 MNHNS, CDR2 SASEGT. The V end was cut by 7 bases, the J end by 7 bases, with 10 bases between. The CDR3 DNA reads as TGTGCCAGCATGAGGAAGGATGAAGCTTTCTTT. Amino acids: CASMRKDEAFF.

This clone was detected only once. The rearrangement uses TRBV29-1 and TRBJ2-4; tentative D call: TRBD1 (6 bases). This CDR3 has 11 residues. CDR1 and CDR2 from the germline V gene are SQVTM and ANQGSEA. Trimming cost V 6 bases and J 9 bases, with 12 bases left between them. The DNA for the CDR3 is TGCAGCGTCCGACAGGAAAGCATTCAGTACTTC. The encoded protein is CSVRQESIQYF. The complete variable domain, with remaining parts taken from reference TRBV29-1 and TRBJ2-4, reads SAVISQKPSRDICQRGTSLTIQCQVDSQVTMMFWYRQQPGQSLTLIATANQGSEATYESGFVIDKFPISRPNLTFSTLTVSNMSPEDSSIYLCSVRQESIQYFGAGTRLSVL.

This sequence joins TRBV19 and TRBJ1-2; D remains unclear. Trimming took off 6 bases at V and 5 bases at J, with 10 bases between the two ends. The CDR3 loop spans 12 amino acids. The germline V gene encodes CDR1 LNHDA and CDR2 SQIVND (reference sequence). CDR3 nucleotides: TGTGCCAGTAGGAGGGCTGGGTATGGCTACACCTTC. Translated: CASRRAGYGYTF.

The J gene is TRBJ1-1, the V gene TRBV27, with TRBD1 matching over 7 bases. The CDR3 length is 14 residues. The V gene end was trimmed by 5 bases and the J gene end by 1 base; junction bases not matched to a gene: 4. CDR1 is MNHEY and CDR2 is SMNVEV in the germline V gene (reference sequence). CDR3 nucleotides: TGTGCCAGCAGTCTGGGACAGACGAACACTGAAGCTTTCTTT. Amino acid sequence: CASSLGQTNTEAFF.

The gene calls are TRBV6-1 and TRBJ1-2; no clear D. This CDR3 region has 17 residues. V lost 1 base and J lost 4, with 19 bases in between. Germline V CDR1 and CDR2: MNHNS, SASEGT. This chain's CDR3 is CASSEGAAGSYLYGYTF. The CDR3 DNA reads TGTGCCAGCAGTGAAGGTGCCGCCGGGAGCTACCTCTATGGCTACACCTTC.

This chain uses TRBV7-2 with TRBJ2-2; TRBD2 matches 12 bases. The CDR3 loop spans 19 amino acids. The V gene's germline CDR1 is SGHTA and CDR2 FQGNSA. Trimming at V came to 5 bases and at J to 4 bases, leaving 14 bases not matched to a gene. The CDR3 reads CASSPAASGRAWGTGELFF. As DNA, the CDR3 is TGTGCCAGCAGCCCCGCCGCTAGCGGGAGGGCCTGGGGCACCGGGGAGCTGTTTTTT.

This sequence joins TRBV4-2 and TRBJ2-7, with 11 nucleotides matching TRBD2. Trimming cost V 0 bases and J 3 bases; bases outside gene matches: 1. CDR1 is LGHNA, CDR2 YNFKEQ, per germline. The CDR3 is 15 residues long. Written as DNA, the CDR3 is TGTGCCAGCAGCCAAGAAACTAGCGGGAGCTACGAGCAGTACTTC. As protein: CASSQETSGSYEQYF.

V usage is TRBV25-1 and J usage is TRBJ1-2, with D maybe TRBD1 (5 bases). Between the trimmed V and J ends, which lost 3 bases and 2 bases, there was a span of 7 bases. The CDR3 has 13 residues. Germline V gene sequence: CDR1 MGHDK, CDR2 SYGVNS. For the CDR3, the DNA is TGTGCCAGCAGTGACCACAGGAACTATGGCTACACCTTC. As protein: CASSDHRNYGYTF.

This chain uses TRBV19 with TRBJ1-4; D ambiguous. The CDR3 loop spans 12 amino acids. Germline V CDR1 and CDR2: LNHDA, SQIVND (reference sequence). Between the trimmed V and J ends, which lost 5 bases and 8 bases, there was a span of 9 bases. In DNA form, the CDR3 reads TGTGCCAGTAGTGCGGTCAACGAAAAACTGTTTTTT. Translating gives CASSAVNEKLFF.

V usage is TRBV19 and J usage is TRBJ2-1; 8 positions agree with TRBD2. V gave up 7 bases and J gave up 0 bases; unmatched junction bases: 14. The CDR3 contains 18 residues. Germline CDR1 LNHDA, CDR2 SQIVND (reference sequence). Here the CDR3 reads CASTRGGRGRSSYNEQFF. The CDR3 DNA reads as TGTGCCAGTACTCGGGGGGGTCGCGGGCGTAGCTCCTACAATGAGCAGTTCTTC.

The chain employs TRBV6-5 and TRBJ1-1, with D perhaps matching TRBD1 (5 bases). The germline gives CDR1 MNHEY, CDR2 SVGAGI. V dropped 4 bases and J dropped 1 base, with 10 bases sitting between them. CDR3 length: 14 residues. CDR3 loop: CASSSLGGNTEAFF. The CDR3 bases are TGTGCCAGCAGTTCGCTCGGGGGGAACACTGAAGCTTTCTTT.

The rearrangement uses TRBV19 and TRBJ1-5, with D hard to call. This CDR3 is 15 amino acids long. Germline assignment: CDR1 LNHDA and CDR2 SQIVND (reference sequence). Trimming removed 3 bases from V and 4 bases from J, with 13 bases in between. CDR3: CASSIQRVINQPQHF. CDR3 in DNA: TGTGCCAGTAGTATCCAGCGAGTAATTAATCAGCCCCAGCATTTT.

This clone was detected a few times. The chain combines TRBV4-1 with TRBJ2-7, with a weak D call TRBD1 (6 bases). Trimming stripped 5 bases from V and 3 bases from J, with 17 bases between. CDR3 length: 15 residues. The V gene's germline CDR1 is MGHRA and CDR2 YSYEKL. The CDR3 DNA sequence: TGCGCCAGCAGCTCCCGACAGGATCACCTCTACGAGCAGTACTTC. The encoded protein is CASSSRQDHLYEQYF.

This chain links TRBV21-1 with TRBJ2-1; TRBD2 reflects the table's D call only, with no check against the DNA. TRBV21-1 has pseudogene status. The CDR3 is 16 amino acids. CDR3 region: CASSKSTGGPSGEQFF. The CDR3 bases are TGTGCCAGCAGCAAAAGTACGGGAGGGCCCTCGGGTGAGCAGTTCTTC.

This clone was recorded a few times. The chain uses TRBV5-4 and TRBJ1-2; 8 positions agree with TRBD1. V was pared by 3 bases and J by 4 bases, with 5 bases of the junction left unmatched. This CDR3 is built from 14 residues. Germline V lookup: CDR1 SGHNT, CDR2 YYREEE (reference sequence). The CDR3: CASSSRTGSYGYTF. The CDR3 nucleotides read TGTGCCAGCAGCTCACGGACAGGGAGCTATGGCTACACCTTC.

This chain uses TRBV2 with TRBJ1-2; D gene unclear. Trimming pared 10 bases from V and 5 bases from J, leaving 11 bases between. The germline CDR1 and CDR2 sequences are SNHLY and FYNNEI. CDR3 length: 11 residues. The CDR3 here is CAIRAGYGYTF. DNA for the CDR3: TGTGCCATCCGGGCGGGGTATGGCTACACCTTC.